This TCR beta chain was retrieved from a study of cytomegalovirus exposure and HLA in healthy donors. CDR3 length equals 12 residues. Whole-study findings and limits: In vitro checks showed that a few CMV-associated chains really do target CMV antigens. Most TCR sequences were uncommon, yet certain public TCRs appeared in many donors. The study put some 150 TCR beta chains on its list as cytomegalovirus-associated.

This clone was seen only once. Its specificity is unknown. The repertoire was sequenced with immunoSEQ multiplex PCR; TCRdb's copy has only in-frame clones and lacks some. This sample yields fewer than 400,000 clones, of which over 75% are seen a single time; around 1% belongs to the top ten. The sample consisted of PBMCs. The receptor's source is a man aged 25-40 years in good health and CMV-seronegative. The J gene is TRBJ1-5, the V gene TRBV21-1; TRBD1 was called by the table and not checked on the DNA. TRBV21-1 is labeled a pseudogene. This CDR3 reads CASSKGAQPQHF. The DNA of the CDR3 is TGTGCCAGCAGCAAGGGGGCTCAGCCCCAGCATTTT.